Shown below are 18 T cell receptor beta chains from a single sample sequenced in a study of blood T cell repertoires in COVID-19. Libraries were prepared by immunoSEQ multiplex PCR; TCRdb keeps only in-frame clonotypes and omits some of them. The repertoire holds approximately 200,000 clones, with 80% to 90% as singletons. The specimen was peripheral blood. The receptors shown here come from an elderly woman with acute or convalescent COVID-19.

V is TRBV11-2 and J is TRBJ2-5, with 9 bases fitting TRBD1. With V trimmed by 4 bases and J by 2 bases, 8 bases remained unmatched. CDR3 length: 16 residues. The germline V gene has CDR1 SGHAT and CDR2 FQNNGV. The CDR3 here is CASSSGTGFTQETQYF. The CDR3, as DNA: TGTGCCAGCAGCTCGGGGACAGGGTTCACTCAAGAGACCCAGTACTTC.

The CDR3 DNA sequence: TGTGCCAGTAGTACGACAGGGGGAACGAACACCGGGGAGCTGTTTTTT. This sequence encodes CASSTTGGTNTGELFF. The chain uses TRBV19 and TRBJ2-2; the match to TRBD1 covers 9 bases. The CDR3 is 16 residues long. The V segment lost 4 bases and the J segment 0 bases; nucleotides outside the gene matches: 3. The V gene's germline CDR1 is LNHDA and CDR2 SQIVND (reference sequence).

CDR3 protein: CASSWTSNTEAFF. The CDR3, as DNA: TGTGCCAGCAGCTGGACATCGAACACTGAAGCTTTCTTT. The rearrangement uses TRBV12-3 or TRBV12-4 and TRBJ1-1, with a tentative D call TRBD1 (5 bases). The ends were cut back, 6 bases at V and 1 base at J, with 9 bases in the middle. CDR3 length equals 13 residues.

The genes are TRBV6-5 and TRBJ1-3; D might be TRBD1 (6 bases). Trimming took off 5 bases at V and 4 bases at J, with 15 bases between the two ends. Germline lookup yields CDR1 MNHEY and CDR2 SVGAGI. The CDR3 is made up of 15 amino acids. The CDR3 spells CASSTTQGPGNTIYF. DNA for the CDR3: TGTGCCAGCAGTACGACGCAGGGGCCCGGAAACACCATATATTTT.

The V call is TRBV30, the J call TRBJ1-3, with unresolved D. Trimming took off 4 bases at V and 8 bases at J, with 12 bases between the two ends. In germline, CDR1 is GTSNPN, CDR2 SVGIG (reference sequence). This CDR3 has 12 residues. The CDR3 bases are TGTGCCTGGACCGGCGGCGGTGACACCATATATTTT. It translates to CAWTGGGDTIYF.

V gene TRBV2 combines with J gene TRBJ2-7; weak D call: TRBD2 (6 bases). The V end lost 7 bases, the J end lost 7 bases, and 17 bases lay between the germline ends. Germline loops: CDR1 SNHLY, CDR2 FYNNEI. The CDR3 runs to 13 residues. The CDR3 nucleotides are TGTGCCAGCACCCGGGACTCCCTGTATGAGCAGTACTTC. Amino acids: CASTRDSLYEQYF.

The chain carries TRBV5-1 and TRBJ1-2; 7 bases fit TRBD1. Looked up from germline, CDR1 is SGHRS and CDR2 is YFSETQ. CDR3 size: 15 residues. Trimming cost V 3 bases and J 3 bases; bases outside gene matches: 8. This CDR3 is CASSSPAGTDYGYTF. The DNA of the CDR3 is TGCGCCAGCAGCTCCCCGGCCGGGACAGACTATGGCTACACCTTC. The full variable domain, completed using reference TRBV5-1 and TRBJ1-2, is KAGVTQTPRYLIKTRGQQVTLSCSPISGHRSVSWYQQTPGQGLQFLFEYFSETQRNKGNFPGRFSGRQFSNSRSEMNVSTLELGDSALYLCASSSPAGTDYGYTFGSGTRLTVV.

The chain joins TRBV6-6 to TRBJ1-6, with D possibly TRBD1 on 6 matching bases. The CDR3 length is 14 residues. The ends were cut back, 6 bases at V and 10 bases at J, with 16 bases in the middle. CDR1 is MNHNY, CDR2 SVGAGI, per germline (reference sequence). CDR3 in DNA: TGTGCCAGCAGGCTACAGGGAATCGGCTCACCCCTCCACTTT. Residues: CASRLQGIGSPLHF.

The chain has TRBV12-2 and TRBJ1-3. TRBV12-2 is a known pseudogene. The CDR3 is made up of 15 amino acids. As DNA, the CDR3 is TGTGCAAGTCGCTCGGGACTGCTCTCTGGAAACACCATATATTTT. This encodes CASRSGLLSGNTIYF.

This clone was observed a handful of times. The genes are TRBV19 and TRBJ2-5, with 7 nucleotides matching TRBD2. Germline CDR1 and CDR2: LNHDA and SQIVND (reference sequence). CDR3 length: 16 residues. V gave up 4 bases and J gave up 2 bases; unmatched junction bases: 10. The CDR3 region has the DNA TGTGCCAGTAGTACCATTCGGCGGCGGGGGCAAGAGACCCAGTACTTC. It specifies CASSTIRRRGQETQYF.

CDR3: CSAWREGDGYTF. CDR3 nucleotide sequence: TGCAGCGCCTGGAGGGAGGGTGACGGCTACACCTTC. V and J are TRBV29-1 and TRBJ1-2; D gene uncertain. CDR1 SQVTM and CDR2 ANQGSEA come from the germline V gene. This CDR3 comprises 12 residues. The V end lost 7 bases, the J end lost 8 bases, and 17 bases lay between the germline ends.

The CDR3 DNA reads TGTGCCTGGAGTGCCACCCTACCGGGGAACACTGAAGCTTTCTTT. The encoded protein is CAWSATLPGNTEAFF. The V gene is TRBV30, the J gene TRBJ1-1; D is undetermined. Germline V gene data show CDR1 as GTSNPN and CDR2 as SVGIG (reference sequence). V shed 1 base and J shed 1 base, with 13 bases lying between them. The CDR3 is 15 residues long.

V usage is TRBV15 and J usage is TRBJ2-1; TRBD1 is a possible D gene (5 bases). V gave up 2 bases and J gave up 4 bases, with 15 bases separating them. The CDR3 totals 16 residues. The germline CDR1 and CDR2 sequences are LNHNV and YYDKDF (reference sequence). This chain's CDR3 is CATSRIREGAYNEQFF. CDR3 DNA: TGTGCCACCAGCAGAATTAGAGAAGGGGCTTACAATGAGCAGTTCTTC.

Here the CDR3 reads CASSRETGGLMNTEAFF. The CDR3 DNA sequence: TGCGCCAGCAGCCGAGAAACAGGGGGCCTCATGAACACTGAAGCTTTCTTT. The chain couples TRBV4-3 to TRBJ1-1; 9 bases are a match to TRBD1. CDR3 length: 17 amino acids. Losses at the gene ends were 4 bases for V and 0 bases for J; bases not matched to a gene: 9. Germline V gene data show CDR1 as LGHNA and CDR2 as YSLEER.

J is TRBJ1-2 and V is TRBV5-8, with 9 bases lining up with TRBD1. With 4 bases clipped from V and 3 bases from J, the junction kept 7 bases outside the gene matches. This CDR3 comprises 15 residues. CDR1 and CDR2 from the germline V gene are SGHTS and YDEGEE. CDR3 in amino acids: CASSDKTGGDYGYTF. DNA of the CDR3: TGTGCCAGCAGCGATAAGACAGGGGGAGACTATGGCTACACCTTC. The whole variable domain, filled in from reference TRBV5-8 and TRBJ1-2, reads EAGVTQSPTHLIKTRGQQATLRCSPISGHTSVYWYQQALGLGLQFLLWYDEGEERNRGNFPPRFSGRQFPNYSSELNVNALELEDSALYLCASSDKTGGDYGYTFGSGTRLTVV.

V and J are TRBV10-3 and TRBJ2-1; the D gene is possibly TRBD1 (6 bases). CDR1 is ENHRY, CDR2 SYGVKD, per germline. V was shortened by 4 bases and J by 5 bases, with 12 bases between the two germline ends. This CDR3 region has 14 residues. The CDR3 nucleotides read TGTGCCATCAGTGGAAACAGGGAGAACAATGAGCAGTTCTTC. Translation: CAISGNRENNEQFF.

This sequence joins TRBV6-2 or TRBV6-3 and TRBJ1-3; TRBD1 matches at 8 bases. V was clipped by 4 bases and J by 0 bases; unmatched bases: 8. The CDR3 extends over 17 amino acids. Germline V lookup: CDR1 MNHEY, CDR2 SVGEGT. The CDR3 is CASSSWTGIFSGNTIYF. The DNA for the CDR3 is TGTGCCAGCAGTTCGTGGACAGGGATTTTCTCTGGAAACACCATATATTTT.

CDR3 sequence (DNA): TGTGCCAGCAGCTTAGACAGGGACAACGAGCAGTACTTC. Its translation is CASSLDRDNEQYF. This chain links TRBV11-1 with TRBJ2-7; D might be TRBD1 (6 bases). The CDR3 is 13 amino acids. Deletions cut 1 base from V and 5 bases from J, with 9 bases between. Germline V gives CDR1 SGHAT, CDR2 FQDESV (reference sequence).